This TCR beta chain was documented in a study of T cells after posttransplantation cyclophosphamide (dated by TCRdb to between 2015 and 2016). A note on the overall study: Using TRB sequencing, the study followed how the T cell repertoire rebuilt after myeloablative bone marrow transplantation with posttransplantation cyclophosphamide given as GVHD prophylaxis. Samples from a few dozen PTCy-treated patients, along with samples from roughly 16 of their related bone marrow donors, underwent antigen receptor sequencing. TRB sequencing was performed on blood from all 35 or so PTCy patients with 1-year posttransplant specimens. Up to about 3 additional blood samples from 2 to 5.2 years after transplant were also TRB-sequenced in 3 patients, as was pretransplant blood from 4 patients. Because TRA and TRB clonality were tightly correlated in fewer than 10 samples, subsequent TCR analyses were focused on TRB only. Public TRB sequences were checked against a database of over 3,500 sequences associated with responses to pathogens, tumor antigens, self-antigens and alloantigens. Broad study findings and their caveats: Across roughly 49 patients, TRB clonality was highly associated with recipient CMV seropositivity and CMV reactivation, and PTCy diversity was similar to diversity in CNI/methotrexate controls. At 1-2 months, donor-recipient similarity was low but rose over the first year, and the later blood repertoires were often dominated by donor CD8+ memory clones. The TRB repertoires of T cells infiltrating skin or the GI tract showed only limited overlap with the TRB repertoires found in blood.

At least ten counts were recorded for this clone. Which antigen it targets is not known. One base away there is no much larger clone; base qualities are not given. Related bone marrow donors provided peripheral blood samples on the day of marrow donation. Peripheral blood and bone marrow mononuclear cells were isolated by Ficoll-Hypaque density centrifugation and cryopreserved. TRB sequencing was run on genomic DNA with either the immunoSEQ assay at survey resolution or the hsTCRB kit. In the original analysis: The immunoSEQ software was used for initial read processing, and the LymphoSeq R package was used for repertoire analyses. For each TRB dataset, clonality was calculated as 1 minus normalized Shannon entropy, and the Gini coefficient was computed as well. To infer phenotypes in unsorted samples, TRB sequences from sorted subsets of the recipient or donor were mapped onto the unsorted samples of the same recipient. TCRdb holds this immuneACCESS table with in-frame rearrangements only. Some clones are missing; in checked studies, unresolved V genes explain under half, and the rest has no known cause. That table furnishes V, J and clone size, whereas the DNA furnished D and trimming. This sample has 35,000 to 40,000 clones, none of them a singleton. About 6% of the sample comes from the top ten.

This receptor was identified in a man aged 25-40 years in good health and a related stem cell transplant donor. The sequenced sample was PBMCs.

In nucleotide form, the sequence is TGTGCCATCCTCTCCTCGGGGGGAATGACCTACGAGCAGTACTTC. This translates into CAILSSGGMTYEQYF. Recombination linked TRBV19 to TRBJ2-7; a stretch of 7 junction bases matches TRBD2. Via the germline V gene (reference sequence), CDR1 is LNHDA and CDR2 SQIVND. The CDR3 measures 15 amino acids from cysteine to phenylalanine. The DNA shown is the 45-base CDR3, in frame from base 1. V lost 10 bases and J lost 2 bases, and the count of bases not matched to a germline gene is 14. Full variable domain (CDR3 extended with the reference TRBV19 and TRBJ2-7 proteins): DGGITQSPKYLFRKEGQNVTLSCEQNLNHDAMYWYRQDPGQGLRLIYYSQIVNDFQKGDIAEGYSVSREKKESFPLTVTSAQKNPTAFYLCAILSSGGMTYEQYFGPGTRLTVT.